The clone carrying this T cell receptor beta chain was seen a few times. The antigen is unknown. These data come from a study of identical twins. Whole-study results and caveats: Twins' excess sharing was less marked for out-of-frame beta sequences. Abundant cord blood beta clonotypes carried fewer insertions; memory repertoires showed none. The presence of invariant MAIT and iNKT cells could partly confound analyses of zero-insertion sequences.

The CDR3 extends over 13 amino acids. V gave up 6 bases and J gave up 4 bases; unmatched junction bases: 5. Germline V gene sequence: CDR1 MNHNS, CDR2 SASEGT. A template switching step contributed a universal primer site, while unique molecular identifiers were present in the cDNA. Each CDR3 protein is one row after TCRdb ran MiXCR on the 5' RACE reads. The sample lists around 960,000 distinct CDR3 sequences; over 9% were seen once. The data also belong to a second study, concerning yellow fever vaccine responses in identical twins.

Sequencing was carried out using PBMCs. The chain carries TRBV6-1 and TRBJ1-2, with TRBD1 matching over 7 bases. The source is a woman under 30 in good health. The CDR3 protein is CASRTGIVYGYTF. CDR3 sequence (DNA): TGTGCCAGCAGGACAGGGATCGTCTATGGCTACACCTTC.